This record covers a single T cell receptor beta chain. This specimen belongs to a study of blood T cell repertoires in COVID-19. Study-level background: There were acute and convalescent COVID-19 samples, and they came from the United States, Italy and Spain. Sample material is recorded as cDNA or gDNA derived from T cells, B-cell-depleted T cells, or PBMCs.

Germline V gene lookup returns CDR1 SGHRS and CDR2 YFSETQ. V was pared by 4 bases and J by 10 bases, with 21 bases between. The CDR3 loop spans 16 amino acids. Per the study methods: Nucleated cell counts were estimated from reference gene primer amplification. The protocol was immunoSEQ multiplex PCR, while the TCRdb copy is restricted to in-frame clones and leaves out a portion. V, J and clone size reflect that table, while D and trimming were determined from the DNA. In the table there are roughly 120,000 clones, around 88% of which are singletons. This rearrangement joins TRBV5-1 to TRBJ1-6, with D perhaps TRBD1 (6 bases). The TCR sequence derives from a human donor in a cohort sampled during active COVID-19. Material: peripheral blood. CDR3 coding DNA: TGCGCCAGCAGCCCGGGAGGGGGTTCCTTTGACTCACCCCTCCACTTT. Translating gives CASSPGGGSFDSPLHF.